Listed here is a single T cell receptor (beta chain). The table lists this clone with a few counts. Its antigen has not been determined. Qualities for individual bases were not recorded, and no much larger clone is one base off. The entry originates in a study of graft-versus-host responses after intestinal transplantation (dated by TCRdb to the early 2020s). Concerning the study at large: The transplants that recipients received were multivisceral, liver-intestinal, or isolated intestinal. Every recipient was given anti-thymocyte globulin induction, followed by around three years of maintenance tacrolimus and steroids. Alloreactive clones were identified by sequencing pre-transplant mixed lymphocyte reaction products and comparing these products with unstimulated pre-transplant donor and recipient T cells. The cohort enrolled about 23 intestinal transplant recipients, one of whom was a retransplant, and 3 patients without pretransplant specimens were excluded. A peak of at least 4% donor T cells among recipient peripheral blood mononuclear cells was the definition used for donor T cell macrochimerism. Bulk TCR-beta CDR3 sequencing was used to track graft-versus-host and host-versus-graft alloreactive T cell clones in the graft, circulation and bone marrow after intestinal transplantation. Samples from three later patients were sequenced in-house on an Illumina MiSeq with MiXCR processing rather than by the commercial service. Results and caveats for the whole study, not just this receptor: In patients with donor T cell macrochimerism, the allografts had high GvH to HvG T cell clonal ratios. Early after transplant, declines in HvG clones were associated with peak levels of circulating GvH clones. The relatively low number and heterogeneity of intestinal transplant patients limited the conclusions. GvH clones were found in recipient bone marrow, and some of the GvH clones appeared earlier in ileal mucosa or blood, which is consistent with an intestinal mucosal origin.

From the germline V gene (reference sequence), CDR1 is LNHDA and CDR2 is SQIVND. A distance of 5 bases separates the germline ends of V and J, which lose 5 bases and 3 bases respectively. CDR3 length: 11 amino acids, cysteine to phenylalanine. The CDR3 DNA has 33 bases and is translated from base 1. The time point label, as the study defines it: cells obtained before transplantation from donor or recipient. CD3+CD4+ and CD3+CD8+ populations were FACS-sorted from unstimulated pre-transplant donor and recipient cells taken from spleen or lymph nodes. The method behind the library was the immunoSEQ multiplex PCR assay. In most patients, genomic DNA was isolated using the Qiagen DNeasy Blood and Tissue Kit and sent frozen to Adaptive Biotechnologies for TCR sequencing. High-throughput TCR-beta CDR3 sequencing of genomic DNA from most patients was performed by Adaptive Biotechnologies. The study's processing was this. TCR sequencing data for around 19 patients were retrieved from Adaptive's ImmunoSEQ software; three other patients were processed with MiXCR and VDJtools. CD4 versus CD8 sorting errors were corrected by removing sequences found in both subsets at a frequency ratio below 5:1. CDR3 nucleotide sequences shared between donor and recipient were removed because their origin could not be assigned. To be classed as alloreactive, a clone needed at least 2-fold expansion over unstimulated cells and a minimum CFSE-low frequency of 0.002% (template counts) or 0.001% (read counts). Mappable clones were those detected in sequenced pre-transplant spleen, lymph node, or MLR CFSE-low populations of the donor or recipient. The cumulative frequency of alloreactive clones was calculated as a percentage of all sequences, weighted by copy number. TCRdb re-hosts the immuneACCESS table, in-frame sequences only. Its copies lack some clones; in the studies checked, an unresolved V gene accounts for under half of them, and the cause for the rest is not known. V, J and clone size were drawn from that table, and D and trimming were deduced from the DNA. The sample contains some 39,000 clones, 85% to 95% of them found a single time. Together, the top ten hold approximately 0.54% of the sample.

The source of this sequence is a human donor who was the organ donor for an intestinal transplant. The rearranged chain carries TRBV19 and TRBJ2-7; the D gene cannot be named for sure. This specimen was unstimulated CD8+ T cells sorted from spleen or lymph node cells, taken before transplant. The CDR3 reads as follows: CASSDHYEQYF. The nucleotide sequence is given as TGTGCCAGTAGTGACCACTACGAGCAGTACTTC.